This note documents a single T cell receptor beta chain sequence. V was clipped by 5 bases and J by 2 bases, with 9 bases between them. This CDR3 is 13 amino acids long. Method: immunoSEQ multiplex PCR; TCRdb's copy keeps in-frame clones and lacks some. Here the sample spans roughly 290,000 clones, roughly 88% being singletons. The source of the sample is a study of blood T cell repertoires in COVID-19. The source of this sequence is a woman in her 30s who had recovered from COVID-19. V gene TRBV12-3 or TRBV12-4 combines with J gene TRBJ1-2, with a possible D match to TRBD1 (5 bases). Material: PBMCs or T cells enriched from blood (not recorded which). The CDR3 region has the DNA TGTGCCAGCAGTGGAGGGGCGAACTATGGCTACACCTTC. Translation: CASSGGANYGYTF.